This T cell receptor beta chain was recorded in a study of shared clonotypes between healthy human individuals. The wider study: CD4 naive cells filled three plates per donor, CD4 memory three, CD8 naive two and CD8 memory one.

With respect to this clone: Its antigen is not known.

Study results and limitations: About 5.2% was the fraction of naive CD4 clonotypes found shared across a few donors. Genetic and exposure-history diversity was limited by the few donors.

Assay: immunoSEQ multiplex PCR; the TCRdb copy retains only in-frame clones and omits some. In the table there are approximately 590,000 clones, 95% to 96% of which are singletons. Losses at the gene ends were 5 bases for V and 4 bases for J; bases not matched to a gene: 11. The CDR3 covers 17 residues. Germline assignment: CDR1 SGHTA and CDR2 FQGTGA. Naive CD8 cells lacked CD45RO and underwent positive selection for CCR7, leaving out terminally differentiated effector memory CD45RA+ cells. J is TRBJ2-1 and V is TRBV7-3; TRBD2 matches at 10 bases. Input material: naive CD8+ T cells sorted from blood. This receptor was obtained from a woman in her twenties or thirties in good health. The CDR3 DNA sequence: TGTGCCAGCAGCCCTCAGGGTACTAGCGGGGCTTACAATGAGCAGTTCTTC. It translates to CASSPQGTSGAYNEQFF.